This is a list of T cell receptor beta chains from one sample in a study of blood T cell repertoires in COVID-19. The repertoire was sequenced with immunoSEQ multiplex PCR; TCRdb's copy has only in-frame clones and lacks some. The data contain approximately 90,000 clones, approximately 82% of them singletons. The source material was peripheral blood. The receptor source for this set is a woman of 80 years or more with acute or convalescent COVID-19. Both conserved end residues are part of each CDR3. The order of the fields is clone size, V gene, J gene, D gene, CDR3 protein, CDR3 DNA. The D gene is left open where the match is weak. Clone size is shown for a subset of rows, as once, few, many or a class of expanded clone.

abundance: NA; v_gene: TRBV28; j_gene: TRBJ1-2; d_gene: NA; CDR3aa: CASSRGWVFTF; CDR3nt: TGTGCCAGCAGCCGGGGTTGGGTCTTCACCTTC
abundance: NA; v_gene: TRBV5-1; j_gene: TRBJ2-1; d_gene: TRBD2; CDR3aa: CASSSGTRTEDEQFF; CDR3nt: TGCGCCAGCAGCAGCGGGACTCGAACGGAGGATGAGCAGTTCTTC
abundance: NA; v_gene: TRBV6-6; j_gene: TRBJ2-1; d_gene: TRBD2; CDR3aa: CASSQIQRTSGGALSSYNEQFF; CDR3nt: TGTGCCAGCAGTCAAATTCAACGGACTAGCGGGGGGGCCCTGAGCTCCTACAATGAGCAGTTCTTC
abundance: NA; v_gene: TRBV5-6; j_gene: TRBJ2-7; d_gene: TRBD2; CDR3aa: CASTKPGTSNEQYF; CDR3nt: TGTGCCAGCACCAAACCTGGGACTAGCAACGAGCAGTACTTC
abundance: once; v_gene: TRBV21-1; j_gene: TRBJ1-3; d_gene: NA; CDR3aa: CASSKPQNAGCSGNTIYF; CDR3nt: TGTGCCAGCAGCAAACCTCAGAATGCCGGGTGCTCTGGAAACACCATATATTTT
abundance: NA; v_gene: TRBV27; j_gene: TRBJ2-5; d_gene: TRBD2; CDR3aa: CASSFSGSGGETQYF; CDR3nt: TGTGCCAGCAGTTTTAGCGGGAGCGGAGGAGAGACCCAGTACTTC
abundance: NA; v_gene: TRBV28; j_gene: TRBJ1-1; d_gene: TRBD1; CDR3aa: CASGQGGENTEAFF; CDR3nt: TGTGCCAGTGGACAGGGGGGGGAGAACACTGAAGCTTTCTTT
abundance: NA; v_gene: TRBV5-1; j_gene: TRBJ2-2; d_gene: TRBD1; CDR3aa: CASSLEGQGTGELFF; CDR3nt: TGCGCCAGCAGCTTGGAGGGACAGGGAACCGGGGAGCTGTTTTTT
abundance: many; v_gene: TRBV19; j_gene: TRBJ1-2; d_gene: NA; CDR3aa: CASSIQARFYGYTF; CDR3nt: TGTGCCAGTAGTATTCAAGCGCGTTTCTATGGCTACACCTTC
abundance: NA; v_gene: TRBV10-2; j_gene: TRBJ1-1; d_gene: NA; CDR3aa: CASSESGNREATFF; CDR3nt: TGCGCCAGCAGTGAGTCCGGTAACCGGGAGGCGACTTTCTTT
abundance: NA; v_gene: TRBV24-1; j_gene: TRBJ2-3; d_gene: NA; CDR3aa: CATSDPTGGAEDTQYF; CDR3nt: TGTGCCACCAGTGACCCCACAGGGGGGGCTGAAGATACGCAGTATTTT
abundance: NA; v_gene: TRBV29-1; j_gene: TRBJ2-5; d_gene: TRBD1; CDR3aa: CSVNRGQETQYF; CDR3nt: TGCAGCGTGAACAGGGGGCAGGAGACCCAGTACTTC
abundance: once; v_gene: TRBV9; j_gene: TRBJ1-1; d_gene: TRBD1; CDR3aa: CASSVGTGAPNTEAFF; CDR3nt: TGTGCCAGCAGCGTAGGGACAGGGGCCCCGAACACTGAAGCTTTCTTT
abundance: few; v_gene: TRBV27; j_gene: TRBJ2-7; d_gene: TRBD2; CDR3aa: CASSSSGRDPYEQYF; CDR3nt: TGTGCCAGCAGCTCCAGCGGGAGGGACCCCTACGAGCAGTACTTC
abundance: NA; v_gene: TRBV3-1/TRBV3-2; j_gene: TRBJ2-5; d_gene: NA; CDR3aa: CASSRGGRETQYF; CDR3nt: TGTGCCAGCAGCCGCGGGGGCCGAGAGACCCAGTACTTC
abundance: NA; v_gene: TRBV5-4; j_gene: TRBJ1-2; d_gene: NA; CDR3aa: CASSLVGQLYGYTF; CDR3nt: TGTGCCAGCAGCTTGGTTGGACAGCTCTATGGCTACACCTTC
abundance: NA; v_gene: TRBV3-1/TRBV3-2; j_gene: TRBJ1-6; d_gene: TRBD1; CDR3aa: CASSQGGQGNSPLHF; CDR3nt: TGTGCCAGCAGCCAGGGCGGACAGGGGAATTCACCCCTCCACTTT
abundance: once; v_gene: TRBV3-1/TRBV3-2; j_gene: TRBJ2-1; d_gene: TRBD2; CDR3aa: CASRGWEGTYNEQFF; CDR3nt: TGTGCCAGCAGAGGGTGGGAGGGAACCTACAATGAGCAGTTCTTC
abundance: NA; v_gene: TRBV10-2; j_gene: TRBJ2-3; d_gene: NA; CDR3aa: CASRGGGADTQYF; CDR3nt: TGCGCCAGCCGAGGAGGCGGCGCAGATACGCAGTATTTT
abundance: few; v_gene: TRBV7-9; j_gene: TRBJ2-3; d_gene: TRBD2; CDR3aa: CASSSGGGTDTQYF; CDR3nt: TGTGCCAGCAGTAGCGGGGGAGGCACAGATACGCAGTATTTT
abundance: NA; v_gene: TRBV3-1/TRBV3-2; j_gene: TRBJ2-1; d_gene: TRBD2; CDR3aa: CASSHRTSGTFF; CDR3nt: TGTGCCAGCAGCCACCGGACTAGCGGGACCTTCTTC
abundance: NA; v_gene: TRBV3-1/TRBV3-2; j_gene: TRBJ2-1; d_gene: TRBD2; CDR3aa: CASSPDNTKAGEFF; CDR3nt: TGTGCCAGCAGCCCCGACAATACCAAGGCGGGGGAGTTCTTC
abundance: NA; v_gene: TRBV6-5; j_gene: TRBJ1-6; d_gene: TRBD1; CDR3aa: CASRTGVNSPLHF; CDR3nt: TGTGCCAGCAGGACAGGGGTCAATTCACCCCTCCACTTT
abundance: NA; v_gene: TRBV7-8; j_gene: TRBJ2-1; d_gene: TRBD1; CDR3aa: CASSLGADRGEQFF; CDR3nt: TGTGCCAGCAGCTTAGGCGCGGACAGGGGGGAGCAGTTCTTC
abundance: NA; v_gene: TRBV28; j_gene: TRBJ2-7; d_gene: NA; CDR3aa: CASSLGRVVF; CDR3nt: TGTGCCAGCAGTTTGGGCAGGGTTGTATTC
abundance: NA; v_gene: TRBV5-1; j_gene: TRBJ1-1; d_gene: NA; CDR3aa: CASSLETLGTEAFF; CDR3nt: TGCGCCAGCAGCTTGGAGACTTTGGGCACTGAAGCTTTCTTT
abundance: NA; v_gene: TRBV28; j_gene: TRBJ1-5; d_gene: TRBD1; CDR3aa: CASSYSGTGGSQPQHF; CDR3nt: TGTGCCAGCTCCTACTCCGGGACAGGGGGCAGTCAGCCCCAGCATTTT
abundance: NA; v_gene: TRBV7-6; j_gene: TRBJ1-1; d_gene: TRBD1; CDR3aa: CASSRDRGMGGTEAFF; CDR3nt: TGTGCCAGCAGTCGGGACAGGGGAATGGGCGGCACTGAAGCTTTCTTT
abundance: NA; v_gene: TRBV6-5; j_gene: TRBJ2-2; d_gene: TRBD1; CDR3aa: CASSRTGRGTGELFF; CDR3nt: TGTGCCAGCAGTCGGACAGGACGGGGCACCGGGGAGCTGTTTTTT